This T cell receptor beta chain is drawn from a study of T-cell reconstitution after alpha-beta-depleted transplantation in children. A word on this clonotype: Its antigen is not known.

Library preparation (for TCRbeta) was performed with unique molecular identifiers. TCRdb redid the calling of the PCR reads with MiXCR, one entry per CDR3 protein. The table shows about 27,000 distinct CDR3 sequences, with 18% occurring only once. Study-level points and caveats: Alpha-beta T cells about two months after transplant reportedly derived from several hundred expanded graft clones. From newly produced T cells came most of the T-cell counts and diversity one year after transplant. In some patients, recipient T cells and intrathymic progenitors surviving conditioning explained high day-60 diversity.

Trimming left V 4 bases short and J 0 bases short, with 9 bases between. The CDR3 consists of 14 residues. Germline CDR1 and CDR2: SGHTA and FQGNSA. The clonotype was recovered from a male patient aged 2-9 years who had a stem cell transplant for acute lymphoblastic leukemia, so the T cells may come from the graft donor. The material was PBMCs, mostly from graft donor cells, obtained 60 days after TCRalphabeta/CD19-depleted stem cell transplant. The chain recombines TRBV7-2 with TRBJ1-1, with D uncertain. The CDR3 is CASSWTGMNTEAFF. The CDR3 bases are TGTGCCAGCAGCTGGACCGGCATGAACACTGAAGCTTTCTTT. The complete variable domain, with remaining parts taken from reference TRBV7-2 and TRBJ1-1, reads GAGVSQSPSNKVTEKGKDVELRCDPISGHTALYWYRQSLGQGLEFLIYFQGNSAPDKSGLPSDRFSAERTGGSVSTLTIQRTQQEDSAVYLCASSWTGMNTEAFFGQGTRLTVV.